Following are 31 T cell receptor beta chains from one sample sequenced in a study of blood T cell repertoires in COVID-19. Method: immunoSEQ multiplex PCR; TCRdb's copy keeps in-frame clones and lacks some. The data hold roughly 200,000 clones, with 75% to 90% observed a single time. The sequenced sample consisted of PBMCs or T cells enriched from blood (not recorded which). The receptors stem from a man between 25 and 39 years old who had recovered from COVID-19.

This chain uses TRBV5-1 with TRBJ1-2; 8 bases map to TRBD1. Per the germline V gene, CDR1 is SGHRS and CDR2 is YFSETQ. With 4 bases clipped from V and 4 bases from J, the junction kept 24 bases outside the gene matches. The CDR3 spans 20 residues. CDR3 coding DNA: TGCGCCAGCAGCCCCCGCCCCAGCAGCGCCCAACAGGGGGTTGGCTATGGCTACACCTTC. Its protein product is CASSPRPSSAQQGVGYGYTF. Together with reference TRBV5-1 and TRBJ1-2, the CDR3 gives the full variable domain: KAGVTQTPRYLIKTRGQQVTLSCSPISGHRSVSWYQQTPGQGLQFLFEYFSETQRNKGNFPGRFSGRQFSNSRSEMNVSTLELGDSALYLCASSPRPSSAQQGVGYGYTFGSGTRLTVV.

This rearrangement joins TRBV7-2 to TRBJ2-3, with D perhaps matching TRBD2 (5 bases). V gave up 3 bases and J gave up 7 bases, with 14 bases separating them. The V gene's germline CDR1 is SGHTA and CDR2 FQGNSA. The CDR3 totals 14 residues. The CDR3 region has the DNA TGTGCCAGCAGCTTCACCATTCGGGAATATACGCAGTATTTT. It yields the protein CASSFTIREYTQYF.

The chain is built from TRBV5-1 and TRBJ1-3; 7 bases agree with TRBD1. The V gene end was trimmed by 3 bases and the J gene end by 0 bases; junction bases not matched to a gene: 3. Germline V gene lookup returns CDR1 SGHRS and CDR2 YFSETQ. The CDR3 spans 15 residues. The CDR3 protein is CASSWTGASGNTIYF. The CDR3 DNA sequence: TGCGCCAGCAGCTGGACAGGTGCCTCTGGAAACACCATATATTTT.

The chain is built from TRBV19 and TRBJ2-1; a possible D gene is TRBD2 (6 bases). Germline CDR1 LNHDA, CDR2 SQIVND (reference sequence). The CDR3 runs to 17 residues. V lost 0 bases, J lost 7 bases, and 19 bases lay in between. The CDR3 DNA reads TGTGCCAGTAGTATAGATCCCTCCGGGAGTGAGGCAAATGAGCAGTTCTTC. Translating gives CASSIDPSGSEANEQFF.

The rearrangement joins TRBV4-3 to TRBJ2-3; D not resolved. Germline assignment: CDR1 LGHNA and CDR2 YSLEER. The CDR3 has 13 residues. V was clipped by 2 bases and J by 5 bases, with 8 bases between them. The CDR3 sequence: CASSQNMKDTQYF. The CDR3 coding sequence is TGCGCCAGCAGCCAAAACATGAAAGATACGCAGTATTTT.

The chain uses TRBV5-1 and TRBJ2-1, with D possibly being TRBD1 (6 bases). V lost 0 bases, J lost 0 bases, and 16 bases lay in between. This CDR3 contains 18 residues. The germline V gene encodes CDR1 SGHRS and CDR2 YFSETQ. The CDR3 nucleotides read TGCGCCAGCAGCTTGGCCCAGGGGAGCGAAAGCTCCTACAATGAGCAGTTCTTC. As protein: CASSLAQGSESSYNEQFF.

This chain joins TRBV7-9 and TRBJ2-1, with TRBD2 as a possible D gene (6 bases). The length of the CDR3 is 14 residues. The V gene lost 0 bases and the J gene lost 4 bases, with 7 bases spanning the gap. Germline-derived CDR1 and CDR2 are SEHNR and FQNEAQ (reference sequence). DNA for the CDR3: TGTGCCAGCAGCTTAGCGGGGGGATACAATGAGCAGTTCTTC. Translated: CASSLAGGYNEQFF.

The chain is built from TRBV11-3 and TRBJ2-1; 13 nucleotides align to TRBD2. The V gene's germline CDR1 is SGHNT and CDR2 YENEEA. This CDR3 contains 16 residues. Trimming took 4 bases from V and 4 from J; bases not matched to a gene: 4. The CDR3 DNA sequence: TGTGCCAGCAGCTCAGGACTAGCGGGGGTATACAATGAGCAGTTCTTC. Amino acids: CASSSGLAGVYNEQFF.

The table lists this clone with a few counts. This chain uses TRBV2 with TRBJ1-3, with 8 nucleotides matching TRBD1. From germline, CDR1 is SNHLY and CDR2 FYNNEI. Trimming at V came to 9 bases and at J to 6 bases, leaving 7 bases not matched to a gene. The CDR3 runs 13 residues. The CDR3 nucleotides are TGTGCCAGTGGTGGGACAGGCATAAACACCATATATTTT. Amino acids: CASGGTGINTIYF.

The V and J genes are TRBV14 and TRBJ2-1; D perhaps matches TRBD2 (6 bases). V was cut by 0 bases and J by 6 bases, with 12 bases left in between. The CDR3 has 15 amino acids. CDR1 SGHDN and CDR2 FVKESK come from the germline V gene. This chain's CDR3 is CASSQEGLRVNEQFF. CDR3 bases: TGTGCCAGCAGCCAAGAAGGACTACGCGTCAATGAGCAGTTCTTC.

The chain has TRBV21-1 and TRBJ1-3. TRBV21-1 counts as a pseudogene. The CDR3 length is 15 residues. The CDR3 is CASSSEELSGNTIYF. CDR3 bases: TGTGCCAGCAGCAGCGAGGAGCTCTCTGGAAACACCATATATTTT.

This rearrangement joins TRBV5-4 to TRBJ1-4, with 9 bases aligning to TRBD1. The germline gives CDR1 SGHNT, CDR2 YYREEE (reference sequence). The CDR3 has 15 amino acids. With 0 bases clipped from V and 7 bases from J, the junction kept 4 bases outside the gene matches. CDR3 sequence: CASSLGGQGSEKLFF. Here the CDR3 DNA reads TGTGCCAGCAGCTTGGGGGGACAGGGAAGTGAAAAACTGTTTTTT. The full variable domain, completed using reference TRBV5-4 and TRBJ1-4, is ETGVTQSPTHLIKTRGQQVTLRCSSQSGHNTVSWYQQALGQGPQFIFQYYREEENGRGNFPPRFSGLQFPNYSSELNVNALELDDSALYLCASSLGGQGSEKLFFGSGTQLSVL.

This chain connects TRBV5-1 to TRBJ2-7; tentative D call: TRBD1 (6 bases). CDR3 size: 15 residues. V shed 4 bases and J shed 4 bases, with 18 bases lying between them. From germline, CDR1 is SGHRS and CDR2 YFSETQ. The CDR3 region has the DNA TGCGCCAGCAGCGTAAGGACAGTTACAAGATACGAGCAGTACTTC. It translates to CASSVRTVTRYEQYF.

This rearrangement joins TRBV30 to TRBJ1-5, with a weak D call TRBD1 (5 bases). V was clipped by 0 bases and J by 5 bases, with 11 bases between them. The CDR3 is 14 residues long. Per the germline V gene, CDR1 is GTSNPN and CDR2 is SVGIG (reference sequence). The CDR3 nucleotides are TGTGCCTGGAGTGTGGGTGGGGCCTATCAGCCCCAGCATTTT. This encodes CAWSVGGAYQPQHF.

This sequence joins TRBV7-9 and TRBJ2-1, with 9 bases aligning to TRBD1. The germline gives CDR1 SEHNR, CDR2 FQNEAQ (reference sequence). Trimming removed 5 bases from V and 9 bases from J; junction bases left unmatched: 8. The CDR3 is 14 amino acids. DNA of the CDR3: TGTGCCAGCAGCACAAACCCACAGGGGGCTGAGCAGTTCTTC. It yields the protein CASSTNPQGAEQFF.

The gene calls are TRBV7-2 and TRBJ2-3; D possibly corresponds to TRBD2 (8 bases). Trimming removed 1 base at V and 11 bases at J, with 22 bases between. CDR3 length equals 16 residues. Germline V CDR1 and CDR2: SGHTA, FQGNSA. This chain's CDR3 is CASSLGDSGRGWKQYF. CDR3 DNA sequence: TGTGCCAGCAGCTTAGGGGACAGCGGGAGAGGATGGAAGCAGTATTTT.

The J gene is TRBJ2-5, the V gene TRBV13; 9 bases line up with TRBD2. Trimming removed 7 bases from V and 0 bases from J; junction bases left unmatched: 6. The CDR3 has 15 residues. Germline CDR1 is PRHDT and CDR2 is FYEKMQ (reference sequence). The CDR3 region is CASIDQRGDQETQYF. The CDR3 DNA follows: TGTGCCAGCATCGACCAGCGGGGGGACCAAGAGACCCAGTACTTC.

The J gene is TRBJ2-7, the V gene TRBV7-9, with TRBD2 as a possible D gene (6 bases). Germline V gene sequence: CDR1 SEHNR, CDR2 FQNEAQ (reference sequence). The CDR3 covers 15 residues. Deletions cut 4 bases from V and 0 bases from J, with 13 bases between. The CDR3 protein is CASSSTGTRSYEQYF. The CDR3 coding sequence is TGTGCCAGCAGCTCCACCGGGACTCGCTCCTACGAGCAGTACTTC.

CDR3 bases: TGTGCCAGCAGCCAAGATCCGCTAGCGGGGGAACAAGAGACCCAGTACTTC. Amino acid sequence: CASSQDPLAGEQETQYF. The V call is TRBV4-2, the J call TRBJ2-5, with 10 bases aligning to TRBD2. After removal of 0 bases from V and 2 bases from J, the junction contained 6 bases not matched to a gene. Germline V gives CDR1 LGHNA, CDR2 YNFKEQ. The CDR3 consists of 17 residues.

CDR3 region: CASTLGQRMNTEAFF. CDR3 sequence (DNA): TGTGCCAGCACCTTAGGACAGAGGATGAACACTGAAGCTTTCTTT. This rearrangement joins TRBV5-4 to TRBJ1-1; a weak D match, TRBD1 (6 bases). The germline V and J ends were trimmed by 6 bases and 0 bases, with 15 bases remaining between them. Germline V gene sequence: CDR1 SGHNT, CDR2 YYREEE (reference sequence). The CDR3 is 15 residues long. Supplemented by reference TRBV5-4 and TRBJ1-1, the full variable domain reads ETGVTQSPTHLIKTRGQQVTLRCSSQSGHNTVSWYQQALGQGPQFIFQYYREEENGRGNFPPRFSGLQFPNYSSELNVNALELDDSALYLCASTLGQRMNTEAFFGQGTRLTVV.

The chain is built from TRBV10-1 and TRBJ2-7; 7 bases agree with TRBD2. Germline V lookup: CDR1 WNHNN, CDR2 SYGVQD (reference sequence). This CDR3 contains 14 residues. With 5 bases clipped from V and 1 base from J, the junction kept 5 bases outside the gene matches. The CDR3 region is CASSPGGGSYEQYF. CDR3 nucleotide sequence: TGCGCCAGCAGTCCGGGAGGCGGTTCCTACGAGCAGTACTTC.

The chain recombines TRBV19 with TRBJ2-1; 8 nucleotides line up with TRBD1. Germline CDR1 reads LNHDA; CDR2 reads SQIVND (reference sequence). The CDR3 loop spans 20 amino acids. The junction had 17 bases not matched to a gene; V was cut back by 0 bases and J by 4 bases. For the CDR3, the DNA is TGTGCCAGTAGTATAGATACGCGGCAGGGGGCCTATCAAATATACAATGAGCAGTTCTTC. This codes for CASSIDTRQGAYQIYNEQFF.

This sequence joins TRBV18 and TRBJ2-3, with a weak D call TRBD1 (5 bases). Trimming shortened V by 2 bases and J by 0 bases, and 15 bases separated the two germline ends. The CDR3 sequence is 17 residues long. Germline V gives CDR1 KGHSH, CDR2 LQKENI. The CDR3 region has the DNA TGTGCCAGCTCACCAGTCGTTCGAACAGGAAGCACAGATACGCAGTATTTT. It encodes CASSPVVRTGSTDTQYF.

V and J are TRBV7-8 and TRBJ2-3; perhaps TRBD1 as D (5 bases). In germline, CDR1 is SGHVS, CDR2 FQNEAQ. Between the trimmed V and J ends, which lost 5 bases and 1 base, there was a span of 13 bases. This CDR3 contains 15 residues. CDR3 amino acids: CASSIGSRGTDTQYF. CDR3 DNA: TGTGCCAGCAGCATCGGTAGCAGGGGCACAGATACGCAGTATTTT.

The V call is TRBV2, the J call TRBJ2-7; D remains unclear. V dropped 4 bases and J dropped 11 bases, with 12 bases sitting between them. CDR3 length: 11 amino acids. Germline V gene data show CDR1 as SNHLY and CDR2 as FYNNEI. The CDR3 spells CASSGQVLEYF. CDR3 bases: TGTGCCAGCAGTGGGCAGGTCCTCGAGTACTTC.

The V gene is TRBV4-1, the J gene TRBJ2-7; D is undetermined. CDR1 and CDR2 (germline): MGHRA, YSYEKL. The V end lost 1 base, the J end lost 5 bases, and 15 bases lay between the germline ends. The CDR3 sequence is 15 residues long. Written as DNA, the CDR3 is TGCGCCAGCAGCCAAGGCCTTCAGCGTCGGGACGAGCAGTACTTC. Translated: CASSQGLQRRDEQYF.

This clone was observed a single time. The CDR3 region has the DNA TGTGCCAGCAGTTACGACAGGGCGAATGAAAAACTGTTTTTT. This gives the protein CASSYDRANEKLFF. The chain is built from TRBV6-6 and TRBJ1-4, with 7 bases that match TRBD1. CDR1 is MNHNY, CDR2 SVGAGI, per germline (reference sequence). J lost 5 bases, V lost 2 bases, and 2 bases had no gene match. This CDR3 has 14 residues.

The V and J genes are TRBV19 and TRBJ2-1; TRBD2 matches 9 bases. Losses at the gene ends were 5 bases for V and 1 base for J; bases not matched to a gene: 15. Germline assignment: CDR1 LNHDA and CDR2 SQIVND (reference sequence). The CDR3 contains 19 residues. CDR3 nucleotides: TGTGCCAGTAGTTCCTCCAGGGGCGGGAGGGCCACGTCCTACAATGAGCAGTTCTTC. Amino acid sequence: CASSSSRGGRATSYNEQFF.

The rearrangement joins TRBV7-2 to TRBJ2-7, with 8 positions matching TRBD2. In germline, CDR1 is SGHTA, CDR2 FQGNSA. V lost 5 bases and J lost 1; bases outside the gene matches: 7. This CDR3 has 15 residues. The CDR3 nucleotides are TGTGCCAGCAGCCGCGCGCGGGGGGCATCCTACGAGCAGTACTTC. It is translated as CASSRARGASYEQYF.

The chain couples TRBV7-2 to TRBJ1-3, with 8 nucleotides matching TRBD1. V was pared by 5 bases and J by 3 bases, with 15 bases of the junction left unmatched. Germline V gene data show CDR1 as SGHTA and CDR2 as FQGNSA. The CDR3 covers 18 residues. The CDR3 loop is CASSNIADRGWYGNTIYF. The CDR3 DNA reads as TGTGCCAGCAGCAACATCGCCGACAGGGGCTGGTATGGAAACACCATATATTTT.

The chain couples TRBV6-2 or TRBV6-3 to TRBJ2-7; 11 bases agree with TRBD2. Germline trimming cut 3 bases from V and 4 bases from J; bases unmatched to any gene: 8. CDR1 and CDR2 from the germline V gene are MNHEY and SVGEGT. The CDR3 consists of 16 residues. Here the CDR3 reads CASSYGSGRASYEQYF. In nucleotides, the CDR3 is TGTGCCAGCAGTTATGGTAGCGGGAGGGCTTCGTACGAGCAGTACTTC.